Each of the 8 T cell receptor beta chains below was sequenced from the same sample in a study of cytomegalovirus exposure and HLA in healthy donors. The repertoire was sequenced with immunoSEQ multiplex PCR; TCRdb's copy has only in-frame clones and lacks some. The repertoire includes some 140,000 clones, about 90% of them detected once, and roughly 6.5% sits in the top ten. The material sequenced was PBMCs. Receptors originate from a woman between 25 and 40 years old in good health and CMV-seropositive.

This clone showed up just once. The chain combines TRBV28 with TRBJ1-2; TRBD1 agrees at 10 bases. The germline V gene has CDR1 MDHEN and CDR2 SYDVKM. This CDR3 spans 13 amino acids. Losses at the gene ends were 7 bases for V and 6 bases for J; bases not matched to a gene: 5. The CDR3 DNA reads as TGTGCCAGCATGACAGGGGGCATTCATGGCTACACCTTC. Amino acid sequence: CASMTGGIHGYTF.

The chain has TRBV7-9 and TRBJ2-7; TRBD2 might be the D (5 bases). In germline, CDR1 is SEHNR, CDR2 FQNEAQ (reference sequence). The germline V and J ends were trimmed by 5 bases and 3 bases, with 20 bases remaining between them. This CDR3 is 16 amino acids long. CDR3 bases: TGTGCCAGCAGCCCTCAAACCGGGATAAGCATCTACGAGCAGTACTTC. Translated: CASSPQTGISIYEQYF.

This chain links TRBV11-2 with TRBJ2-3; 8 positions agree with TRBD2. V shed 2 bases, J shed 5 bases, and the junction held 15 bases outside the gene matches. Germline assignment: CDR1 SGHAT and CDR2 FQNNGV. The CDR3 spans 18 residues. The CDR3 spells CASSLSFQRGKGGDTQYF. The CDR3 DNA reads TGTGCCAGCAGCTTATCGTTCCAGCGGGGGAAAGGGGGAGATACGCAGTATTTT. Drawing the rest from reference TRBV11-2 and TRBJ2-3, the complete variable domain is EAGVAQSPRYKIIEKRQSVAFWCNPISGHATLYWYQQILGQGPKLLIQFQNNGVVDDSQLPKDRFSAERLKGVDSTLKIQPAKLEDSAVYLCASSLSFQRGKGGDTQYFGPGTRLTVL.

The rearrangement joins TRBV11-1 to TRBJ1-1; D remains unclear. The CDR3 runs 13 residues. V shed 0 bases and J shed 5 bases, with 7 bases lying between them. The germline V gene encodes CDR1 SGHAT and CDR2 FQDESV (reference sequence). The CDR3 sequence is CASSLATGTEAFF. Written as DNA, the CDR3 is TGTGCCAGCAGCTTAGCCACGGGGACTGAAGCTTTCTTT.

The chain couples TRBV2 to TRBJ2-5, with D unresolved. Between the trimmed V and J ends, which lost 6 bases and 0 bases, there was a span of 14 bases. Germline CDR1 and CDR2: SNHLY and FYNNEI. This CDR3 comprises 15 residues. The CDR3 region is CASSSSLVNQETQYF. CDR3 sequence (DNA): TGTGCCAGCAGCTCGAGCCTGGTTAACCAAGAGACCCAGTACTTC.

The rearrangement links TRBV9 to TRBJ2-1; a weak D match, TRBD1 (6 bases). Germline-derived CDR1 and CDR2 are SGDLS and YYNGEE. The CDR3 consists of 15 residues. V lost 2 bases to trimming and J lost 3 bases, with 12 bases between them. As DNA, the CDR3 is TGTGCCAGCAGCGTGTCAGGGGAGTACTACAATGAGCAGTTCTTC. Protein product: CASSVSGEYYNEQFF.

This sequence joins TRBV7-9 and TRBJ2-7, with D possibly TRBD1 on 5 matching bases. CDR1 and CDR2 from the germline V gene are SEHNR and FQNEAQ (reference sequence). This CDR3 spans 12 amino acids. V lost 4 bases to trimming and J lost 9 bases, with 13 bases between them. CDR3 DNA: TGTGCCAGCAGCTATAAAGACAGTGCGCAGTACTTC. Protein sequence: CASSYKDSAQYF.

This chain links TRBV6-1 with TRBJ2-1, with a weak D call TRBD2 (5 bases). Trimming took off 10 bases at V and 5 bases at J, with 9 bases between the two ends. The CDR3 is 11 amino acids. Germline lookup yields CDR1 MNHNS and CDR2 SASEGT. The CDR3 nucleotides read TGTGCCACGAGGGAAAACAATGAGCAGTTCTTC. It encodes CATRENNEQFF.